This is a list of T cell receptor beta chains from one sample in a study of cytomegalovirus exposure and HLA in healthy donors. TCRdb's copy holds only in-frame clones and misses some; the assay was immunoSEQ multiplex PCR. The table lists approximately 64,000 clones, about 89% of them singletons. The sequencing sample was made of PBMCs. These TCRs come from a woman between 18 and 29 years old in good health and CMV-seronegative. CDR3s include the opening cysteine and the closing phenylalanine or tryptophan. The D gene is left open where the match is weak. A row's size may be missing; if present it is once, few, many or a size class.

>TRBJ2-7|.|.|TRBV11-2
TGTGCCAGCAGCGCAAGGTCGGCAGGGGTTTTGTACGAGCAGTACTTC
CASSARSAGVLYEQYF
>TRBJ2-7|.|TRBD1|TRBV4-3
TGCGCCAGCAGCCAAGGCCCCATCCCCGGGACAGGGGGCTACGAGCAGTACTTC
CASSQGPIPGTGGYEQYF
>TRBJ1-5|.|.|TRBV18
TGTGCCAGCTCACCACTGGGGGGGCGAGGGGATCAGCCCCAGCATTTT
CASSPLGGRGDQPQHF
>TRBJ2-1|.|.|TRBV11-1
TGTGCCAGCAGCTTAGACCCTCGAGGGTCCTACAATGAGCAGTTCTTC
CASSLDPRGSYNEQFF
>TRBJ2-7|.|TRBD1|TRBV7-3
TGTGCCAGCAGCTTAACGGGGACAGGGCTCGGCGAGCAGTACTTC
CASSLTGTGLGEQYF
>TRBJ1-1|many|.|TRBV5-1
TGCGCCAGCAGCGGCGGGGCCTGGGACACTGAAGCTTTCTTT
CASSGGAWDTEAFF
>TRBJ2-3|.|TRBD2|TRBV4-3
TGCGCCAGCAGCCTTGCGATAGCGGGGGGTACAGATACGCAGTATTTT
CASSLAIAGGTDTQYF
>TRBJ2-3|.|TRBD2|TRBV5-1
TGCGCCAGCACCGGCGGGGGGCAGGGAGATACGCAGTATTTT
CASTGGGQGDTQYF
>TRBJ1-3|.|.|TRBV7-3
TGTGCCAGCAGCCAGTCCGGGGGGATTGGAAACACCATATATTTT
CASSQSGGIGNTIYF
>TRBJ2-7|.|.|TRBV6-5
TGTGCCAGCAGCTCCGGGACTTCCAACAACGAGCAGTACTTC
CASSSGTSNNEQYF
>TRBJ1-3|once|TRBD1|TRBV12-5
TGTGCTAGTGGTTTGGGCTCGGGATACCAGGGGGACTCTGGAAACACCATATATTTT
CASGLGSGYQGDSGNTIYF
>TRBJ2-1|.|.|TRBV12-5
TGTGCTAGTGGTCTCCGGACTGGCTCCTACAATGAGCAGTTCTTC
CASGLRTGSYNEQFF
>TRBJ1-2|.|.|TRBV10-3
TGTGCCATCAGTGAAACAGAGTCTAACTATGGCTACACCTTC
CAISETESNYGYTF
>TRBJ2-3|.|.|TRBV2
TGTGCCAGGGCCGGCAAAAGGGGGCGGGAGGTCACAGATACGCAGTATTTT
CARAGKRGREVTDTQYF
>TRBJ2-3|.|.|TRBV6-6
TGTGCCAGCAGCCCCCGCGCGGCTAGCACAGATACGCAGTATTTT
CASSPRAASTDTQYF
>TRBJ2-3|.|.|TRBV9
TGTGCCAGCAGCCAGACGGGGGGCACAGATACGCAGTATTTT
CASSQTGGTDTQYF
>TRBJ1-3|.|.|TRBV7-9
TGTGCCAGCAGCTTAGCCGGGGGGCTCTTTGGAAACACCATATATTTT
CASSLAGGLFGNTIYF
>TRBJ2-1|.|TRBD2|TRBV15
TGTGCCACCAGCAGAGAGATACTAGCGGGGGGATACAATGAGCAGTTCTTC
CATSREILAGGYNEQFF
>TRBJ2-2|.|TRBD2|TRBV7-3
TGTGCCAGCAGCTCTAGCGGGGGGTCGAACACCGGGGAGCTGTTTTTT
CASSSSGGSNTGELFF
>TRBJ2-1|.|TRBD2|TRBV2
TGTGCCAGCACCATTGGGTCTAGCGGGGCTTACAATGAGCAGTTCTTC
CASTIGSSGAYNEQFF
>TRBJ2-5|.|TRBD2|TRBV5-4
TGTGCCAGCAGCTTGGGTGGACTAGCGGGAGGGGAGACCCAGTACTTC
CASSLGGLAGGETQYF
>TRBJ2-1|.|.|TRBV9
TGTGCCAGCAGCCCTCACCACGGGACTCCCCCCAATGAGCAGTTCTTC
CASSPHHGTPPNEQFF